Reported below is one TCR beta chain. There is no known antigen for this receptor. The record has no base qualities; no much larger clone is one base away. Including the terminal cysteine and phenylalanine, the CDR3 comprises 15 residues. Of all the DNA, just the CDR3 is kept, 45 bases in frame from base 1. The germline V gene (reference sequence) gives CDR1 as MNHNY and CDR2 as SVGAGI. Relative to germline, V is missing 1 base and J is missing 5 bases, with 5 bases of the junction outside any gene match. The treatment or condition label, read with the paper, signifies: in vitro stimulation with specific CMV peptide epitopes to enrich CMV-specific T cells. The data stem from a study of T cell repertoires in cytomegalovirus infection (dated 2019 in TCRdb). Concerning the study at large: Peptide stimulations targeted recently identified HLA-C-restricted CMV epitopes, whose presentation resists viral immunomodulation, together with well-studied HLA-B-restricted epitopes. Because public TCR beta signatures pointed to carriage of CMV infection together with the matching HLA type, the HLA type of each donor mattered for the analysis. General findings and caveats noted by the study authors: In both this cohort and an independent cohort of some 350 donors, the cumulative frequency of public TCR beta family members distinguished carriers of CMV infection plus the relevant HLA type. The ex vivo response was dominated by HLA-C-restricted CMV-specific TCR beta clonotypes, and the single most frequent clonotype in two of eight donors was supplied by these HLA-C-restricted clonotypes.

For sequencing, an Illumina HiSeq 1500 was employed. Clones were called with MiXCR by TCRdb after fastp trimmed the public reads at Q25, and only in-frame beta chains were retained. All rows with the same CDR3 protein become a single entry with the most common DNA and genes. Within this sample are about 400,000 distinct CDR3 sequences, with around a third of them counted one time only. The biggest ten clones account for roughly 12% of the sample. The clonotype originates from a human donor in good health (CMV status not recorded). Some clones in this sample may be carry-over from other donors' samples. The rearranged chain carries TRBV6-6 and TRBJ1-2, with 9 bases aligning to TRBD1. Specimen: cultured PBMCs, collected from culture after CMV antigen stimulation. The bases read TGTGCCAGCAGTTACTATAGGACAGGGGAATATGGCTACACCTTC. It translates as CASSYYRTGEYGYTF.